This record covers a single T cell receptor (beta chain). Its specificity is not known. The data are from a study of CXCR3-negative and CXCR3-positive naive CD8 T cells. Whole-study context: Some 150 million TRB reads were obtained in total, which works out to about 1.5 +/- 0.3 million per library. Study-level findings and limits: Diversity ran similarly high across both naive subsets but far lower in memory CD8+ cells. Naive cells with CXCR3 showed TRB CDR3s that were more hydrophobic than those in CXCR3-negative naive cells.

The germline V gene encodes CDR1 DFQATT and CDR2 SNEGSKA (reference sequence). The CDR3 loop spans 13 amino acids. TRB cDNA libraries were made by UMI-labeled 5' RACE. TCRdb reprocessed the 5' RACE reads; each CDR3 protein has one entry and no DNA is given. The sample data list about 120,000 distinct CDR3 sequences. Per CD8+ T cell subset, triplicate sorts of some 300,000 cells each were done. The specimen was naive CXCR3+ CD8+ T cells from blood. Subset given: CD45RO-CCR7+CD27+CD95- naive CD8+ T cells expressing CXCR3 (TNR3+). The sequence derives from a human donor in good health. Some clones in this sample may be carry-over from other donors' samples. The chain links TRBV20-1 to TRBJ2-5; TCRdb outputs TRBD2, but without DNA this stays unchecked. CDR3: CSALSGTEETQYF.